This T cell receptor beta chain appears in the sequencing data of a study of T cells in Graves' hyperthyroidism and ophthalmopathy. Overall study findings and caveats: A median about 7 months before onset, the model predicted ophthalmopathy. Peripheral blood also featured most of the thyroid clonotypes expanded above 0.001.

The investigators amplified TCR beta CDR3 regions from RNA transcripts. First-round RT-PCR of the TCR CDR3 relied on the HTBI primer set. From the multiplex PCR reads, TCRdb called clonotypes with MiXCR, one entry per CDR3 protein. The repertoire holds 450,000 to 700,000 distinct CDR3 sequences, more than 45% seen once, with about 20% in the top ten. Comment on this clonotype: Its antigen is undetermined.

With 5 bases removed from V and 6 bases from J, the gap between germline ends came to 15 bases. Germline V gene data show CDR1 as SGHRS and CDR2 as YFSETQ. The CDR3 is made up of 13 amino acids. Clinical symptoms, serum thyroxine and TRAb, thyroid ultrasound and orbital computed tomography were used for the diagnoses. This chain connects TRBV5-1 to TRBJ2-7; no clear D gene. Sample: peripheral blood or thyroid tissue (not recorded which). The TCR comes from an adult woman with Graves' disease, either hyperthyroidism or ophthalmopathy (not recorded which). The CDR3 DNA sequence: TGCGCCAGCAGGGCAGGATTCTTCGGCGAGCAGTACTTC. Amino acid sequence: CASRAGFFGEQYF. The full variable domain, completed using reference TRBV5-1 and TRBJ2-7, is KAGVTQTPRYLIKTRGQQVTLSCSPISGHRSVSWYQQTPGQGLQFLFEYFSETQRNKGNFPGRFSGRQFSNSRSEMNVSTLELGDSALYLCASRAGFFGEQYFGPGTRLTVT.